These 3 T cell receptor beta chains originate from one sample sequenced in a study of graft-versus-host responses after intestinal transplantation. For these receptors, no antigen is known. The table came from immunoSEQ multiplex PCR; TCRdb's copy has only in-frame clones and leaves some out. The sample has over 65,000 clones, roughly nine tenths seen once. The sample consisted of unstimulated CD4+ T cells sorted from spleen or lymph node cells, taken before intestinal transplant. Receptors originate from a human donor who received an intestinal transplant.

The chain carries TRBV10-1 and TRBJ2-4; 7 positions match TRBD2. Per the germline V gene, CDR1 is WNHNN and CDR2 is SYGVQD (reference sequence). V shed 2 bases, J shed 4 bases, and the junction held 11 bases outside the gene matches. The length of the CDR3 is 17 residues. The CDR3 DNA is TGCGCCAGCAGTGAGGCGACCCCGGGAGGCGGGAAAAACATTCAGTACTTC. This encodes CASSEATPGGGKNIQYF.

The rearrangement uses TRBV4-3 and TRBJ2-3, with 7 positions matching TRBD1. The CDR3 totals 15 residues. CDR1 and CDR2 from the germline V gene are LGHNA and YSLEER. V gave up 4 bases and J gave up 5 bases; unmatched junction bases: 9. CDR3 amino acids: CASSPEGARGDTQYF. The CDR3 nucleotides read TGCGCCAGCAGCCCAGAGGGGGCCCGTGGAGATACGCAGTATTTT.

In this sample, this clone turned up once. CDR3 nucleotides: TGTGCCAGCAGTGCCGCCGGGACAGCAAATTCACCCCTCCACTTT. This sequence encodes CASSAAGTANSPLHF. This chain joins TRBV27 and TRBJ1-6; 7 nucleotides line up with TRBD1. Germline assignment: CDR1 MNHEY and CDR2 SMNVEV (reference sequence). V shed 5 bases, J shed 7 bases, and the junction held 8 bases outside the gene matches. This CDR3 has 15 amino acids.